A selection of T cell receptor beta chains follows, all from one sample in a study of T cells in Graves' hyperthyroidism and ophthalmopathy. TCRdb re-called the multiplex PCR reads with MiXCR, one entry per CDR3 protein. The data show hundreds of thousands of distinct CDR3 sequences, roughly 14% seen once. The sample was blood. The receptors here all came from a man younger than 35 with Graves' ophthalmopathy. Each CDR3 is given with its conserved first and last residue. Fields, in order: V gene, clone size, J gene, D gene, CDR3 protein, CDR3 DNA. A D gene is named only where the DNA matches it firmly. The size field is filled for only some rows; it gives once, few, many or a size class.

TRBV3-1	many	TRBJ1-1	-	CASSQGGGATEAFF	TGTGCCAGCAGCCAAGGGGGGGGTGCCACTGAAGCTTTCTTT
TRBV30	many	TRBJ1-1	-	CAWSELNTEAFF	TGTGCCTGGAGTGAGTTGAACACTGAAGCTTTCTTT
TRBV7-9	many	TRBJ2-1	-	CASSTPGVDEQFF	TGTGCCAGCAGCACCCCAGGGGTGGATGAGCAGTTCTTC
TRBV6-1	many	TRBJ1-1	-	CASSEGGPLTEAFF	TGTGCCAGCAGTGAGGGGGGGCCGCTTACTGAAGCTTTCTTT
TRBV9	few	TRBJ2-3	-	CASSVDPGIADTQYF	TGTGCCAGCAGCGTAGATCCGGGGATCGCAGATACGCAGTATTTT
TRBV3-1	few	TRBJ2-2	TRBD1	CASSTGQGGTGELFF	TGTGCCAGCAGCACCGGACAGGGGGGCACCGGGGAGCTGTTTTTT
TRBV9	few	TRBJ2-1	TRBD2	CASSVAEREGINEQFF	TGTGCCAGCAGCGTAGCCGAGCGGGAGGGTATAAATGAGCAGTTCTTC
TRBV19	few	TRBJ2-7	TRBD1	CASSMRAPGQGYEQYF	TGTGCCAGTAGTATGAGAGCCCCGGGACAGGGCTACGAGCAGTACTTC
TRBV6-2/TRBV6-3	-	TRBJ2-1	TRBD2	CASSHLGLAGGRDEQFF	TGTGCCAGCAGTCACCTGGGACTAGCGGGAGGGAGGGATGAGCAGTTCTTC
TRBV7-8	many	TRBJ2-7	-	CASSLGSLSYEQYF	TGTGCCAGCAGCTTAGGAAGTTTATCCTACGAGCAGTACTTC
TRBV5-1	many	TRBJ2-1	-	CASSLGTANNEQFF	TGCGCCAGCAGCTTGGGGACAGCTAACAATGAGCAGTTCTTC
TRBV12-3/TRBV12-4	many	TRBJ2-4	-	CASTRRGPAKNIQYF	TGTGCCAGCACCCGCAGGGGACCAGCCAAAAACATTCAGTACTTC
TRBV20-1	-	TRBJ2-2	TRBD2	CSAPGTSGVGELFF	TGCAGTGCCCCGGGGACTAGCGGTGTCGGGGAGCTGTTTTTT
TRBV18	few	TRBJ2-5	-	CASSPFGRGLKETQYF	TGTGCCAGCTCACCTTTCGGAAGGGGATTGAAAGAGACCCAGTACTTC
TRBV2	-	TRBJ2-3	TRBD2	CASSRTSGSVADTQYF	TGTGCCAGCAGTCGGACTAGCGGGAGTGTAGCAGATACGCAGTATTTT
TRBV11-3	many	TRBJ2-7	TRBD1	CASSLQGQGNYEQYF	TGTGCCAGCAGCCTACAGGGACAGGGGAATTACGAGCAGTACTTC
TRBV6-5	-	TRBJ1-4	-	CASSYSAATNEKLFF	TGTGCCAGCAGTTACTCGGCCGCAACTAATGAAAAACTGTTTTTT
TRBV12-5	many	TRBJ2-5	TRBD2	CASGTPPALAGGQETQYF	TGTGCTAGTGGTACCCCCCCCGCACTAGCGGGAGGACAAGAGACCCAGTACTTC
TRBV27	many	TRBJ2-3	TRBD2	CASSLVSSGRAFADTQYF	TGTGCCAGCAGTCTGGTTTCCAGCGGGAGGGCCTTTGCAGATACGCAGTATTTT
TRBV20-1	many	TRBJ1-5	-	CSARASNQPQHF	TGCAGTGCTAGGGCAAGCAATCAGCCCCAGCATTTT
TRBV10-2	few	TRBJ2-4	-	CASSDMGANIQYF	TGCGCCAGCAGTGATATGGGGGCGAACATTCAGTACTTC
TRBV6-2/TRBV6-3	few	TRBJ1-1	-	CASSGFQRAEAFF	TGTGCCAGCTCAGGGTTTCAGAGGGCTGAAGCTTTCTTT